This TCR beta chain was sequenced for a study of CD8+ T cells in alopecia areata. Study summary: Donors of skin were C3H/HeJ mice aged about 6-12 months with spontaneous alopecia, and recipients were approximately 6-11-week-old female C3H/HeJ mice. Study-wide findings and caveats: Possibly because of HLA-related factors, TCR sharing was less clear across patients than in mice. Lesional scalp, especially alopecia totalis/universalis, showed higher clonality than normal scalp.

This clone was picked up a small number of times. Its specificity is not known. Gene names and germline match the mouse. The read gets to within 4 residues of the CDR3 end, and the germline J gene fills in the rest. This same CDR3 is encoded by further DNA sequences in the sample. Sorting of pooled cutaneous lymph node cells used CD4, CD8alpha, NKG2D, NKG2ACE and other markers. Sequencing used cDNA as its template, made by extracting RNA and reverse transcribing it. The repertoire was sequenced with immunoSEQ multiplex PCR; TCRdb's copy has only in-frame clones and lacks some. The record shows 200,000 to 300,000 clones for this sample, with no singletons present. V lost 3 bases and J lost 1; bases outside the gene matches: 2. This CDR3 is 14 amino acids long. Germline lookup yields CDR1 NSQYPW and CDR2 LRSPGD (reference sequence).

Specimen: CD4+ T cells sorted from a lymph node. The chain employs TRBV1 and TRBJ1-1; TRBD1 agrees at 7 bases. This clonotype was obtained from a C3H/HeJ mouse with alopecia areata. Strain haplotype at MHC: H2-k. The sequenced CDR3 bases are TGCACCTGCAGTGCCGCAGGGGGAAACACA. It is translated as CTCSAAGGNT. The CDR3 reads in full as CTCSAAGGNTEVFF. Using reference TRBV1 and TRBJ1-1 for the parts outside the CDR3, the full variable domain is VTLLEQNPRWRLVPRGQAVNLRCILKNSQYPWMSWYQQDLQKQLQWLFTLRSPGDKEVKSLPGADYLATRVTDTELRLQVANMSQGRTLYCTCSAAGGNTEVFFGKGTRLTVV.